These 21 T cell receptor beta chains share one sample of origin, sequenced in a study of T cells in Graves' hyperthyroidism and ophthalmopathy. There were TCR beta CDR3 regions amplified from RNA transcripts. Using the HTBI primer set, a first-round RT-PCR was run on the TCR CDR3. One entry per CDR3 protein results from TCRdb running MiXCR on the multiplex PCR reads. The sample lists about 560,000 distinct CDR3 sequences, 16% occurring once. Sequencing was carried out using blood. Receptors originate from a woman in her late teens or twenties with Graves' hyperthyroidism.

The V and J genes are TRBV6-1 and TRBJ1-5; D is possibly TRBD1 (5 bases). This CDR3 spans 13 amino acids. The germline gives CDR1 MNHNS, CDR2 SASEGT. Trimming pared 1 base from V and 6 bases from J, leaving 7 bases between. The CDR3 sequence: CASSEVQGQPQHF. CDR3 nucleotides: TGTGCCAGCAGTGAAGTTCAGGGTCAGCCCCAGCATTTT.

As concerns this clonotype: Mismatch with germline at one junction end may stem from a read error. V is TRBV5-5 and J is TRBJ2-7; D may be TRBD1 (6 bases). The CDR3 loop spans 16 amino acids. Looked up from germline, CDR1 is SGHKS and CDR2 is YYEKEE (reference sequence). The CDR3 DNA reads TGTGCCAGCAGCTTGGGCACCGGGACATACTCCTACGAGCAGTCCTTC. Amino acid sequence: CASSLGTGTYSYEQSF.

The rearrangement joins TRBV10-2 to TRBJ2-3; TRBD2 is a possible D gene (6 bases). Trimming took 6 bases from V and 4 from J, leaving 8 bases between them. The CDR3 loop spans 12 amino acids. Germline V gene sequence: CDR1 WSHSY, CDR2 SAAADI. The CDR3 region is CASRPGADTQYF. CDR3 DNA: TGCGCCAGCAGACCGGGAGCAGATACGCAGTATTTT.

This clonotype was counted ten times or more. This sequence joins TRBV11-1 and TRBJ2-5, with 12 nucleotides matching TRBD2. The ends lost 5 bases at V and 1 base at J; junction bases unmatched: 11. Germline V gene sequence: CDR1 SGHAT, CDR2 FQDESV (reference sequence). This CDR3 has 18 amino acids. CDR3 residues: CASSQTDLAGGPQETQYF. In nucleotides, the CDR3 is TGTGCCAGCAGCCAAACGGATCTAGCGGGGGGGCCCCAAGAGACCCAGTACTTC.

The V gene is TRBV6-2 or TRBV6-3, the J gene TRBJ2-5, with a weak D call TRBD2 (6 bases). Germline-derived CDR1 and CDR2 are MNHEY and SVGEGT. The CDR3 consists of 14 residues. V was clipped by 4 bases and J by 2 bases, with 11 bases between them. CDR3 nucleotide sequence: TGTGCCAGCAGTTCCCCGACTAGTCAAGAGACCCAGTACTTC. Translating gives CASSSPTSQETQYF.

Here the CDR3 reads CASSPPDFTYEQYF. As DNA, the CDR3 is TGTGCCAGCTCACCACCGGATTTCACCTACGAGCAGTACTTC. J is TRBJ2-7 and V is TRBV18; D gene uncertain. The CDR3 runs to 14 residues. Trimming pared 0 bases from V and 2 bases from J, leaving 8 bases between. The V gene's germline CDR1 is KGHSH and CDR2 LQKENI.

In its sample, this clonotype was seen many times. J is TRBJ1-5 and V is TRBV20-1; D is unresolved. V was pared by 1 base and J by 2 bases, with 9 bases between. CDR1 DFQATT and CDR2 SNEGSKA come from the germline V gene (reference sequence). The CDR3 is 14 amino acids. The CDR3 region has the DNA TGCAGTGCTAGAGGTGGCCCTGGCAATCAGCCCCAGCATTTT. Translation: CSARGGPGNQPQHF.

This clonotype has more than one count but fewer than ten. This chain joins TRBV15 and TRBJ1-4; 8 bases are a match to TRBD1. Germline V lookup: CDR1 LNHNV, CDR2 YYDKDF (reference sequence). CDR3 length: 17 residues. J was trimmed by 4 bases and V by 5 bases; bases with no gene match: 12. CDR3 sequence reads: CATSSRTGRVYNEKLFF. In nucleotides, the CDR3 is TGTGCCACCAGCTCGCGGACAGGGAGGGTTTATAATGAAAAACTGTTTTTT.

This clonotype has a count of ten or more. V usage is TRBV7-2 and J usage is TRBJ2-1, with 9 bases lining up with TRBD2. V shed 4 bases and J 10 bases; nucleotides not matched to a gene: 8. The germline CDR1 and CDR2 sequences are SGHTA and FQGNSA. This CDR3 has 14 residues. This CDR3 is CASSSQRGASEQFF. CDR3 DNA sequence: TGTGCCAGCAGCTCCCAGCGGGGGGCAAGCGAGCAGTTCTTC. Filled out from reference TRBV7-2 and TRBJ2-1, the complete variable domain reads GAGVSQSPSNKVTEKGKDVELRCDPISGHTALYWYRQSLGQGLEFLIYFQGNSAPDKSGLPSDRFSAERTGGSVSTLTIQRTQQEDSAVYLCASSSQRGASEQFFGPGTRLTVL.

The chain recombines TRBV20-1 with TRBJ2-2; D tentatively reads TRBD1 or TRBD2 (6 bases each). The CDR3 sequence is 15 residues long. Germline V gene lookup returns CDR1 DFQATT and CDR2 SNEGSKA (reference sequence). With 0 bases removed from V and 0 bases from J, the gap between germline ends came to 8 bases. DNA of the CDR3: TGCAGTGCTAGAGATCGGGGGCCGAACACCGGGGAGCTGTTTTTT. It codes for CSARDRGPNTGELFF.

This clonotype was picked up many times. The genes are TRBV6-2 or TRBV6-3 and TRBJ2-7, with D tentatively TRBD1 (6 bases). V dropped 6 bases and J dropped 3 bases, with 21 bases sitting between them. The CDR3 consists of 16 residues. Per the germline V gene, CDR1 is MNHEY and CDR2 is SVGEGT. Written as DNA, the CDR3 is TGTGCCAGCAGATCAACAGGGTCTTTGGGGCTCTACGAGCAGTACTTC. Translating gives CASRSTGSLGLYEQYF.

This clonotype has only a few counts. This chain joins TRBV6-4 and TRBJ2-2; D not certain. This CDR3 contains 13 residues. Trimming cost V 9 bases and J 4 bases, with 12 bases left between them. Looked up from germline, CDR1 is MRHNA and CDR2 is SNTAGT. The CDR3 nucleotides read TGTGCCAGGTTCCAGCGTCGCACCGGGGAGCTGTTTTTT. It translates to CARFQRRTGELFF.

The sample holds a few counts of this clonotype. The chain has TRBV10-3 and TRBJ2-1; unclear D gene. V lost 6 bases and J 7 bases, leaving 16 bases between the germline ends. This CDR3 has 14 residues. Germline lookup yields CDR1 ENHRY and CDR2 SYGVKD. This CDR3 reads CAISPRGPQNEQFF. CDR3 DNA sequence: TGTGCCATCAGCCCTCGAGGACCGCAGAATGAGCAGTTCTTC.

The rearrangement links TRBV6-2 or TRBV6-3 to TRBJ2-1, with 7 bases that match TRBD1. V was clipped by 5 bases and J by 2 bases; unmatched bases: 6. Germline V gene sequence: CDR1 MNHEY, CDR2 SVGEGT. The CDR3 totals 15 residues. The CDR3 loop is CASSQIGTAYNEQFF. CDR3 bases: TGTGCCAGCAGTCAAATCGGGACAGCCTACAATGAGCAGTTCTTC.

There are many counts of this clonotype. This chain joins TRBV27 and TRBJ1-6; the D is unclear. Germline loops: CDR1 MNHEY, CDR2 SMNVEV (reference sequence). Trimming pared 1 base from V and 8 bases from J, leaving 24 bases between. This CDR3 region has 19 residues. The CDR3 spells CASSLFAKAVWLEDSPLHF. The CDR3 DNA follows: TGTGCCAGCAGTTTATTCGCTAAGGCGGTATGGCTCGAAGATTCACCCCTCCACTTT.

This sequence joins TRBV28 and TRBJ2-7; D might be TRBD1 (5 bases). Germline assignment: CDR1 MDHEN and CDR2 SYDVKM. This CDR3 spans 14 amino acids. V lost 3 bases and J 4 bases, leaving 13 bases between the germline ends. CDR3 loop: CASSFWAGSYEQYF. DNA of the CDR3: TGTGCCAGCAGTTTTTGGGCAGGGTCGTACGAGCAGTACTTC.

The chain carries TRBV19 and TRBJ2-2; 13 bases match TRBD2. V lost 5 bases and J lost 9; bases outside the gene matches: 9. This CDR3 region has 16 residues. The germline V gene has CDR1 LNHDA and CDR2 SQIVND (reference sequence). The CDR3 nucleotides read TGTGCCAGTAGTCTGACTAGCGGGGGGCGATTCAGGGAGCTGTTTTTT. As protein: CASSLTSGGRFRELFF.

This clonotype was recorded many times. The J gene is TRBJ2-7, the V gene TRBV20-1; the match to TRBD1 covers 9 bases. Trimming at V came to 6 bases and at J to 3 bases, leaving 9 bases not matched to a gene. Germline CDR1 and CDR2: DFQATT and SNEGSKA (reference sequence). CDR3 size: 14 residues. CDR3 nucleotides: TGCAGTGCGTCTCCGGGACAGGGCTTCTACGAGCAGTACTTC. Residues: CSASPGQGFYEQYF.

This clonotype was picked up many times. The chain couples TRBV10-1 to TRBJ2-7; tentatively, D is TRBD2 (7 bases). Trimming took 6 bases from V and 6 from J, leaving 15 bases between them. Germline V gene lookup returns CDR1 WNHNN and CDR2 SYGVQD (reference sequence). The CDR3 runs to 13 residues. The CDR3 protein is CASSRAGEGEQYF. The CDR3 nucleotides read TGCGCCAGCAGCCGGGCAGGGGAGGGCGAGCAGTACTTC.

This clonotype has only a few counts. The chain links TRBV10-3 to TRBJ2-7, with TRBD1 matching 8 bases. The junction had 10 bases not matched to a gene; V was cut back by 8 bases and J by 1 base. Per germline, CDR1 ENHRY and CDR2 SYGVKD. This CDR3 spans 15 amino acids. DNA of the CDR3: TGTGCCATCGGACAGGGAATGGGGTTTTCCTACGAGCAGTACTTC. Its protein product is CAIGQGMGFSYEQYF.

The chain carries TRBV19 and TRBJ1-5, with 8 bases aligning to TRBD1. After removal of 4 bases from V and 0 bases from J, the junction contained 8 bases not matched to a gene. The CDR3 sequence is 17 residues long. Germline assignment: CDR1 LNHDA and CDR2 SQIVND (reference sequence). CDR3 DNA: TGTGCCAGTAGTAAGAGGCAGGGGGCTACTAGCAATCAGCCCCAGCATTTT. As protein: CASSKRQGATSNQPQHF. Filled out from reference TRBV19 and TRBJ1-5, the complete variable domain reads DGGITQSPKYLFRKEGQNVTLSCEQNLNHDAMYWYRQDPGQGLRLIYYSQIVNDFQKGDIAEGYSVSREKKESFPLTVTSAQKNPTAFYLCASSKRQGATSNQPQHFGDGTRLSIL.